The present TCR beta chain was sequenced within a study of shared clonotypes between healthy human individuals. Source study methods: From ImmunoSEQ came sequences covering only the junction and carrying no quality scores, so filtering differed. Assay used: immunoSEQ multiplex PCR; TCRdb lists only in-frame clones, some missing. That table furnishes V, J and clone size, whereas the DNA furnished D and trimming. The repertoire holds over a million clones, with around 78% as singletons. The length of the CDR3 is 17 residues. In germline, CDR1 is SGHDN, CDR2 FVKESK. J lost 1 base, V lost 3 bases, and 10 bases had no gene match.

The sequencing sample was made of memory CD4+ T cells from PBMCs. Specified subset: CD45RA-negative fraction. This receptor was taken from a man aged 18 to 30 in good health. Some clones in this sample may be carry-over from other donors' samples. The chain employs TRBV14 and TRBJ1-1; 8 bases fit TRBD1. The CDR3 DNA reads TGTGCCAGCAGCCAGTGGGGACAGGACCTTAAGAACACTGAAGCTTTCTTT. Its protein product is CASSQWGQDLKNTEAFF.